This entry features one T cell receptor beta chain sequence. CDR3 length: 13 residues. V trimming: 6 bases; J trimming: 5 bases; junction bases outside the gene matches: 4. CDR1 and CDR2 from the germline V gene are MDHEN and SYDVKM. This record comes from a study of blood T cell repertoires in COVID-19. The overall study: COVID-19 samples, acute and convalescent, were from the United States, Italy and Spain. From T cells, B-cell-depleted T cells, or PBMCs came the material, which was cDNA or gDNA.

Per the original methods: Cell counts per sample came from amplifying reference gene primers. TCRdb's table, derived via immunoSEQ multiplex PCR, lists solely in-frame clones and lacks some. V and J calls and clone size are copied from that table; D and trimming were computed from the DNA. This sample carries roughly 70,000 clones, around 87% of them seen once, and the ten largest clones take around 3.9%. Sequences were obtained from peripheral blood. The TCR originated in a man aged 65 to 85 with active COVID-19. V is TRBV28 and J is TRBJ2-7; 10 bases align to TRBD1. CDR3 DNA sequence: TGTGCCAGCAGCCCGACAGGGGGCGACGAGCAGTACTTC. This gives the protein CASSPTGGDEQYF.